Detailed here is one TCR beta chain. V lost 7 bases and J 5 bases, leaving 27 bases between the germline ends. Germline values: CDR1 MDHEN, CDR2 SYDVKM. The CDR3 loop spans 17 amino acids. The entry originates in a study of shared clonotypes between healthy human individuals. Only in-frame clones appear in the TCRdb table, and some are missing; sequencing was by immunoSEQ multiplex PCR. The sample lists 900,000 to 1,200,000 clones, about four fifths seen once, with around 0.61% in the top ten. This sequence was found in a man between 18 and 29 years old in good health. Some clones in this sample may be carry-over from other donors' samples. V is TRBV28 and J is TRBJ2-7; a weak D match, TRBD2 (5 bases). Sequenced: memory CD4+ T cells from PBMCs. Stated subset: CD45RA-negative fraction. The CDR3 DNA sequence: TGTGCCAGCACCCCGGGGAAGACTGCCCTCCGTCTCCACGAGCAGTACTTC. Amino acids: CASTPGKTALRLHEQYF. Using reference TRBV28 and TRBJ2-7 for the parts outside the CDR3, the full variable domain is DVKVTQSSRYLVKRTGEKVFLECVQDMDHENMFWYRQDPGLGLRLIYFSYDVKMKEKGDIPEGYSVSREKKERFSLILESASTNQTSMYLCASTPGKTALRLHEQYFGPGTRLTVT.